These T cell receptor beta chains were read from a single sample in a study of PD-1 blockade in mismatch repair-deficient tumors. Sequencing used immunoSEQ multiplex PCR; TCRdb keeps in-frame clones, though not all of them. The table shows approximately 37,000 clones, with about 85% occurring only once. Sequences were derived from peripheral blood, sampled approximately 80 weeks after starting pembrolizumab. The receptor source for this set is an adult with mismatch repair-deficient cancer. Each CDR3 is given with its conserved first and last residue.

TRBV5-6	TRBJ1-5	CASSPGTKSGQPQHF
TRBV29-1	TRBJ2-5	CSVEVNGGTQYF
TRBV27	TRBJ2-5	CASSPDLASWETQYF
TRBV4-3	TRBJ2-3	CASSRGESRRTDTQYF
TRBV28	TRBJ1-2	CASSWGQSYGYTF
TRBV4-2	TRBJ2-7	CASSPLAGGEREQYF
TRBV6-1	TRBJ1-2	CASSENSMGGYTF
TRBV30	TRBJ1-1	CAWKAHTEAFF
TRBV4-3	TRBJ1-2	CASSQDRAGRTYGYTF
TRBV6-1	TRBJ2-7	CASSEATYEQYF
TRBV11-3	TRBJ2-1	CASSPQYNEQFF
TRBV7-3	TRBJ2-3	CASSLTGLAGLTDTQYF
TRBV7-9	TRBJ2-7	CASSFSPGHPSYEQYF
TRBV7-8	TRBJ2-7	CASSSRRARVPHEQYF
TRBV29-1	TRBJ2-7	CSVDLGQGLYEQYF
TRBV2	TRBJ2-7	CASSEASLAGPEQYF
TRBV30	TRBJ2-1	CAWSVGGVEGQFF
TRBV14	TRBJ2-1	CASSHRVDAYNEQFF
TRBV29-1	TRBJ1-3	CSGEFDSAGDTIYF
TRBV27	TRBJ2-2	CASRTSGGNTGELFF
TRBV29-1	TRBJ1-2	CSVDTGGYGYTF
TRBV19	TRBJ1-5	CAGSTGQGAGQPQHF
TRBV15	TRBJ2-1	CATSSYRDYNEQFF
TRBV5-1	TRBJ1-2	CASSLVLGAPGGYTF
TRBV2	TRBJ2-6	CASLYSRANVLTF
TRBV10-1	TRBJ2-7	CASKELSRPYEQYF
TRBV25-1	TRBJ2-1	CASGTDYSSYNEQFF
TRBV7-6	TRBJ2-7	CASSFNVPGQGAHEQYF
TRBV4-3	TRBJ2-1	CASSQERDNEQFF
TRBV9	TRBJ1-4	CASSRRTATNEKLFF
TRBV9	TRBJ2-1	CASSVDLPSVGEQFF
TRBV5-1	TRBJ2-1	CASSWDVGSGNEQFF
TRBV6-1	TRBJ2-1	CASSQRNNEQFF
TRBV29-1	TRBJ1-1	CSVVSGGNTEAFF
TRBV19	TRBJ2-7	CASSIGQGGSQQYF
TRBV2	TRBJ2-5	CASSEDVQWREGDRETQYF